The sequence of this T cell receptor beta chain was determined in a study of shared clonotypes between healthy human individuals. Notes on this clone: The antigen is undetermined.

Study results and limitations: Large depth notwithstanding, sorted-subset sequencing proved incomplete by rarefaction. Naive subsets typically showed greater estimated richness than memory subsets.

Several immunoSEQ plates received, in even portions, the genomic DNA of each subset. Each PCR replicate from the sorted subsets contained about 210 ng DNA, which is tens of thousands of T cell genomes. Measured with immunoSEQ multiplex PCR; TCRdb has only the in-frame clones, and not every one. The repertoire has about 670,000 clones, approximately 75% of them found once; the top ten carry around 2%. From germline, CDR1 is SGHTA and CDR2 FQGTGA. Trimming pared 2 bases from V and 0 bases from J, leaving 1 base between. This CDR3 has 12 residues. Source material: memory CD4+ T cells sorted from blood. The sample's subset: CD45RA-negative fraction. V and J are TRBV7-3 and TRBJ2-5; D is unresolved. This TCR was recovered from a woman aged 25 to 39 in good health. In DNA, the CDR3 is TGTGCCAGCAGCTTAGACCAAGAGACCCAGTACTTC. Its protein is CASSLDQETQYF. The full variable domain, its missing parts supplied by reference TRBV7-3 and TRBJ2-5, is GAGVSQTPSNKVTEKGKYVELRCDPISGHTALYWYRQSLGQGPEFLIYFQGTGAADDSGLPNDRFFAVRPEGSVSTLKIQRTERGDSAVYLCASSLDQETQYFGPGTRLLVL.